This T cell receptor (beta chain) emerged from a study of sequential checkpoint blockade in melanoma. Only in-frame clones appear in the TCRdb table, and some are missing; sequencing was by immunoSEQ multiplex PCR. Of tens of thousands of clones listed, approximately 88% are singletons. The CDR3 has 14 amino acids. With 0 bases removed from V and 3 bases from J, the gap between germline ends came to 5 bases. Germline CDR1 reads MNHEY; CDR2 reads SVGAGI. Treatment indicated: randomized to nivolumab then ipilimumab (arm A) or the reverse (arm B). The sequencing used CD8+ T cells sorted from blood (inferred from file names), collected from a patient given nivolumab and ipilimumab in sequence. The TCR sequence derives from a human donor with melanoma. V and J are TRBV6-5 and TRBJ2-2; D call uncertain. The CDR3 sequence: CASSYSSDTGELFF. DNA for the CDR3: TGTGCCAGCAGTTACTCCAGTGACACCGGGGAGCTGTTTTTT.